This T cell receptor (beta chain) was captured in a study of T cells in Graves' hyperthyroidism and ophthalmopathy. V was trimmed by 2 bases and J by 4 bases, leaving 2 bases between them. Per the germline V gene, CDR1 is SNHLY and CDR2 is FYNNEI. The CDR3 contains 11 residues. Study-wide results and limits: The majority of expanded thyroid clonotypes above 0.001 also appeared in blood. Researchers report that a 13 V-J model separated ophthalmopathy from stable hyperthyroidism.

Patients affected by ophthalmopathy presented a Clinical Activity Score of at least 3, a NOSPECS grade of at least 4, and disease duration below 3 months. Not enrolled were patients with uncontrolled infection, other autoimmune disease, pregnancy or lactation. RNA transcripts provided the source from which TCR beta CDR3 regions were amplified. The HTBI primer set drove a first-round RT-PCR of the TCR CDR3. One entry per CDR3 protein results from TCRdb running MiXCR on the multiplex PCR reads. Of some 300,000 distinct CDR3 sequences listed, around a fifth are singletons. This clonotype has at least ten counts. The antigen is not known.

Sequenced: blood. The receptor was derived from a man in his forties or fifties with Graves' ophthalmopathy. V is TRBV2 and J is TRBJ2-5; no clear D. The chain's CDR3 is CASSEPETQYF. DNA of the CDR3: TGTGCCAGCAGTGAACCAGAGACCCAGTACTTC.